Following are 9 T cell receptor beta chains from one sample sequenced in a study of response to subunit inactivated influenza vaccine. TCRdb re-called the RT-PCR reads through MiXCR, storing one row per CDR3 protein. The sample has more than 600,000 distinct CDR3 sequences; approximately 17% are singletons. Sequencing used PBMCs from blood, obtained 4 to 6 days after vaccination. The receptors here all came from a man over 45 who received an inactivated influenza vaccine.

CDR3: CASSQELDVNQPQHF. The CDR3 nucleotides are TGCGCCAGCAGCCAAGAGTTGGACGTCAATCAGCCCCAGCATTTT. V usage is TRBV4-3 and J usage is TRBJ1-5; D remains unclear. Germline V CDR1 and CDR2: LGHNA, YSLEER. V lost 0 bases and J lost 3, with 9 bases in between. CDR3 length: 15 amino acids.

The chain has TRBV11-2 and TRBJ2-1; D could derive from TRBD1 or TRBD2 (5 bases each). Trimming took off 5 bases at V and 4 bases at J, with 15 bases between the two ends. The length of the CDR3 is 15 residues. Germline assignment: CDR1 SGHAT and CDR2 FQNNGV. The CDR3 is CASSPGRRAYNEQFF. In nucleotides, the CDR3 is TGTGCCAGCAGCCCAGGGAGAAGGGCGTACAATGAGCAGTTCTTC.

This clonotype was counted only a few times. The chain links TRBV2 to TRBJ2-3; D remains ambiguous. Germline CDR1 and CDR2: SNHLY and FYNNEI. V dropped 5 bases and J dropped 3 bases, with 9 bases sitting between them. The length of the CDR3 is 13 residues. The CDR3 sequence is CASSFRVTDTQYF. CDR3 nucleotides: TGTGCCAGCAGTTTCCGGGTGACAGATACGCAGTATTTT.

In this sample, this clonotype turned up many times. Relative to the germline gene, one junction end is altered; a read error may explain this. V and J are TRBV20-1 and TRBJ1-1; no definite D call. Germline lookup yields CDR1 DFQATT and CDR2 SNEGSKA (reference sequence). The CDR3 sequence is 10 residues long. The CDR3 DNA reads TGCAGTGCTAGAGATCAAGGCTACAAGTTT. Protein sequence: CSARDQGYKF.

The genes are TRBV6-2 or TRBV6-3 and TRBJ2-2; the D is unclear. The V gene's germline CDR1 is MNHEY and CDR2 SVGEGT. The CDR3 extends over 11 amino acids. Trimming removed 9 bases from V and 6 bases from J, with 8 bases in between. CDR3 protein: CASDLPGELFF. CDR3 nucleotide sequence: TGTGCCAGTGACTTGCCCGGGGAGCTGTTTTTT.

This clonotype was detected once. The chain recombines TRBV6-4 with TRBJ2-1, with D possibly matching TRBD2 (7 bases). Germline CDR1 and CDR2: MRHNA and SNTAGT. This CDR3 has 12 amino acids. V was trimmed by 5 bases and J by 14 bases, leaving 16 bases between them. CDR3 nucleotide sequence: TGTGCCAGCAGTCCCCCCGGGGGGCGGAAGTTCTTC. Encoded protein: CASSPPGGRKFF.

The chain joins TRBV6-1 to TRBJ2-3; D is perhaps TRBD2 (7 bases). Deletions cut 7 bases from V and 1 base from J, with 12 bases between. The CDR3 loop spans 14 amino acids. Looked up from germline, CDR1 is MNHNS and CDR2 is SASEGT. The CDR3 region is CASKGGVGTDTQYF. The DNA for the CDR3 is TGTGCCAGCAAGGGGGGGGTCGGCACAGATACGCAGTATTTT.

A few counts support this clonotype. The V and J genes are TRBV6-1 and TRBJ2-5; 9 positions match TRBD1. After removal of 6 bases from V and 1 base from J, the junction contained 6 bases not matched to a gene. Germline V gene data show CDR1 as MNHNS and CDR2 as SASEGT. The CDR3 is 15 amino acids. CDR3 nucleotides: TGTGCCAGCAGGAGGGACAGGGAATCCCAAGAGACCCAGTACTTC. Protein: CASRRDRESQETQYF.

In this sample, this clonotype turned up many times. This chain uses TRBV20-1 with TRBJ2-1; 7 bases are a match to TRBD1. CDR1 DFQATT and CDR2 SNEGSKA come from the germline V gene (reference sequence). The CDR3 is made up of 12 amino acids. Trimming at V came to 6 bases and at J to 3 bases, leaving 2 bases not matched to a gene. Here the CDR3 DNA reads TGCAGTGCAAGACAGGGCTACAATGAGCAGTTCTTC. Residues: CSARQGYNEQFF.